This TCR beta chain was retrieved from a study of blood T cell repertoires in COVID-19. As for the study in general: Samples taken during acute and convalescent COVID-19 were collected in the United States, Italy and Spain.

Germline loops: CDR1 SGHTA, CDR2 FQGNSA. This CDR3 spans 13 amino acids. Trimming stripped 4 bases from V and 5 bases from J, with 10 bases between. This table comes from immunoSEQ multiplex PCR, and its TCRdb copy is limited to in-frame clones, with some not included. The repertoire holds around 180,000 clones, about four fifths seen once, with 6.5% in the top ten. The specimen was peripheral blood. This receptor was taken from a man between 65 and 85 years old with active or convalescent COVID-19. V is TRBV7-2 and J is TRBJ2-3; D gene unclear. CDR3 sequence (DNA): TGTGCCAGCAGCTCTAGTGTCAGAGATACGCAGTATTTT. Translation gives CASSSSVRDTQYF.